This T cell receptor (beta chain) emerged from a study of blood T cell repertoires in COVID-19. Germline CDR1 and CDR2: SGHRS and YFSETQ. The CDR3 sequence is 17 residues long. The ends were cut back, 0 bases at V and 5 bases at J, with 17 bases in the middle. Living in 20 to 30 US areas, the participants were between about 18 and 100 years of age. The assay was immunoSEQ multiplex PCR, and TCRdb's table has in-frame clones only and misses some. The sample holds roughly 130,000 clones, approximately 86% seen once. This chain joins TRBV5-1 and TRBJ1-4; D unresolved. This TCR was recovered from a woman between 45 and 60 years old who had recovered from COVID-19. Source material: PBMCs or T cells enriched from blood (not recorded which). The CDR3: CASSLEGLRALNEKLFF. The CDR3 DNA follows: TGCGCCAGCAGCTTGGAGGGTTTGAGGGCCTTGAATGAAAAACTGTTTTTT. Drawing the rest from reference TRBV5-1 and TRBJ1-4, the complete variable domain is KAGVTQTPRYLIKTRGQQVTLSCSPISGHRSVSWYQQTPGQGLQFLFEYFSETQRNKGNFPGRFSGRQFSNSRSEMNVSTLELGDSALYLCASSLEGLRALNEKLFFGSGTQLSVL.